What follows are 18 T cell receptor beta chains derived from one specimen sequenced in a study of radiotherapy plus CTLA-4 blockade in lung cancer (dated by TCRdb to 2017 to 2018). Library method: the immunoSEQ multiplex PCR assay. Entries here come from immuneACCESS through TCRdb and include only in-frame sequences with V and J called. Some clones fail to appear in such tables; in the studies checked, an unresolved V gene covers under half of the shortfall, and the cause of the remainder is unknown. The sample table contains tens of thousands of clones; only one count was recorded for around 81% of them. Jointly, the top ten make up 3.5% to 4.5% of the sample. The sample in question was peripheral blood, obtained from a patient treated with radiotherapy plus ipilimumab. Source of these receptors: a human donor with non-small cell lung cancer who had a partial response to radiotherapy plus ipilimumab. Some clones in this sample may be carry-over from other donors' samples.

The sample holds a few counts of this clone. This rearrangement joins TRBV6-1 to TRBJ1-2; D is unclear. The CDR3 contains 15 residues. The germline V gene encodes CDR1 MNHNS and CDR2 SASEGT. V dropped 1 base and J dropped 4 bases, with 13 bases sitting between them. The CDR3 loop reads CASSEGPGAGYGYTF. Written as DNA, the CDR3 is TGTGCCAGCAGTGAAGGCCCAGGAGCGGGCTATGGCTACACCTTC.

The genes are TRBV19 and TRBJ2-5; 13 bases are shared with TRBD2. CDR3 length: 16 residues. Germline CDR1 LNHDA, CDR2 SQIVND (reference sequence). V dropped 1 base and J dropped 2; count of bases not matched to a gene: 1. CDR3 residues: CASSIGLAGGQETQYF. Here the CDR3 DNA reads TGTGCCAGTAGTATAGGACTAGCGGGGGGACAAGAGACCCAGTACTTC.

This chain joins TRBV20-1 and TRBJ2-2; D not resolved. From germline, CDR1 is DFQATT and CDR2 SNEGSKA (reference sequence). V was pared by 6 bases and J by 6 bases, with 8 bases between. The CDR3 is 11 residues long. This CDR3 reads CSAPLAGELFF. DNA for the CDR3: TGCAGTGCACCTCTAGCCGGGGAGCTGTTTTTT.

The chain employs TRBV7-6 and TRBJ2-2, with D possibly matching TRBD1 (6 bases). This CDR3 has 16 residues. Trimming pared 0 bases from V and 2 bases from J, leaving 10 bases between. CDR1 and CDR2 (germline): SGHVS, FNYEAQ. The CDR3 loop reads CASSLAVGGNTGELFF. The CDR3 DNA reads TGTGCCAGCAGCTTAGCGGTAGGGGGTAACACCGGGGAGCTGTTTTTT.

The J gene is TRBJ2-1, the V gene TRBV5-1, with D maybe TRBD2 (5 bases). Germline lookup yields CDR1 SGHRS and CDR2 YFSETQ. The ends were cut back, 0 bases at V and 2 bases at J, with 9 bases in the middle. This CDR3 has 15 residues. In DNA, the CDR3 is TGCGCCAGCAGCTTGGATGTGGGAGCCTACAATGAGCAGTTCTTC. Translation gives CASSLDVGAYNEQFF.

The CDR3 protein is CASSLEQGSTEAFF. The CDR3 nucleotides read TGTGCCAGTAGTCTGGAACAGGGGAGCACTGAAGCTTTCTTT. The gene calls are TRBV19 and TRBJ1-1, with 7 bases identical to TRBD1. The germline gives CDR1 LNHDA, CDR2 SQIVND (reference sequence). With 5 bases clipped from V and 4 bases from J, the junction kept 7 bases outside the gene matches. This CDR3 spans 14 amino acids.

This clone is a singleton in its sample. The chain joins TRBV2 to TRBJ2-1; D ambiguous. V was trimmed by 4 bases and J by 9 bases, leaving 16 bases between them. From germline, CDR1 is SNHLY and CDR2 FYNNEI. CDR3 length: 14 residues. Written as DNA, the CDR3 is TGTGCCAGCAGTGTACGACTTGCGTCGAGTGAGCAGTTCTTC. It specifies CASSVRLASSEQFF.

Turning to this clone: Other DNA sequences from this sample encode an identical CDR3 as well. The chain is built from TRBV7-3 and TRBJ2-7; 9 nucleotides match TRBD2. After removal of 5 bases from V and 7 bases from J, the junction contained 12 bases not matched to a gene. This CDR3 is 15 amino acids long. Germline CDR1 and CDR2: SGHTA and FQGTGA. CDR3 bases: TGTGCCAGCAGCCCAACGGGACTAGCACTTGAGGAGCAGTACTTC. Translated, it gives CASSPTGLALEEQYF.

The count of this clone is one. The chain is built from TRBV15 and TRBJ2-3; maybe TRBD2 (5 bases). The germline V and J ends were trimmed by 4 bases and 8 bases, with 13 bases remaining between them. Per germline, CDR1 LNHNV and CDR2 YYDKDF (reference sequence). This CDR3 comprises 13 residues. The CDR3 region has the DNA TGTGCCACCAGCAATCGGCTAGCCCTTACGCAGTATTTT. Residues: CATSNRLALTQYF.

In its sample, this clone was seen a few times. V and J are TRBV27 and TRBJ2-7, with D possibly matching TRBD2 (6 bases). Germline V gene sequence: CDR1 MNHEY, CDR2 SMNVEV (reference sequence). The V and J ends lost 6 bases and 7 bases respectively, with 10 bases between them. The CDR3 totals 11 residues. The CDR3 bases are TGTGCCAGCAGCTGGGGAGGAGAGCAGTACTTC. Its protein is CASSWGGEQYF.

CDR3 region: CASSPGQGEAFF. In DNA form, the CDR3 reads TGCGCCAGCAGCCCGGGACAGGGGGAAGCTTTCTTT. The chain couples TRBV4-1 to TRBJ1-1; 10 nucleotides agree with TRBD1. The CDR3 totals 12 residues. The V gene end was trimmed by 4 bases and the J gene end by 8 bases; junction bases not matched to a gene: 1. CDR1 is MGHRA and CDR2 is YSYEKL in the germline V gene.

The count of this clone is one. The chain employs TRBV7-9 and TRBJ2-5; D possibly corresponds to TRBD1 (6 bases). The CDR3 runs to 14 residues. Germline values: CDR1 SEHNR, CDR2 FQNEAQ (reference sequence). Deletions cut 4 bases from V and 3 bases from J, with 12 bases between. The CDR3 DNA reads as TGTGCCAGCAGCTCTTTAGGACAGAAAGAGACCCAGTACTTC. Amino acid sequence: CASSSLGQKETQYF. The full variable domain, rest sourced from reference TRBV7-9 and TRBJ2-5, is DTGVSQNPRHKITKRGQNVTFRCDPISEHNRLYWYRQTLGQGPEFLTYFQNEAQLEKSRLLSDRFSAERPKGSFSTLEIQRTEQGDSAMYLCASSSLGQKETQYFGPGTRLLVL.

This chain joins TRBV7-6 and TRBJ1-1, with D perhaps matching TRBD1 (6 bases). V was trimmed by 1 base and J by 0 bases, leaving 9 bases between them. The CDR3 extends over 15 amino acids. Looked up from germline, CDR1 is SGHVS and CDR2 is FNYEAQ. The CDR3 DNA reads as TGTGCCAGCAGCTTAGATCCAGGGGTGAACACTGAAGCTTTCTTT. This gives the protein CASSLDPGVNTEAFF.

This clone was counted only a few times. V and J are TRBV2 and TRBJ1-5; D is ambiguous. Trimming pared 6 bases from V and 2 bases from J, leaving 14 bases between. Germline CDR1 is SNHLY and CDR2 is FYNNEI. The CDR3 is made up of 15 amino acids. CDR3: CASSPVGRGNQPQHF. The CDR3 nucleotides are TGTGCCAGCAGCCCCGTGGGGAGGGGCAATCAGCCCCAGCATTTT.

The V gene is TRBV4-3, the J gene TRBJ2-2; 7 nucleotides match TRBD1. Losses at the gene ends were 0 bases for V and 2 bases for J; bases not matched to a gene: 3. Germline loops: CDR1 LGHNA, CDR2 YSLEER. The CDR3 length is 16 residues. The DNA for the CDR3 is TGCGCCAGCAGCCAAGAACAGGGGTCTAACACCGGGGAGCTGTTTTTT. Protein: CASSQEQGSNTGELFF.

J is TRBJ2-5 and V is TRBV27; 14 nucleotides align to TRBD2. Germline lookup yields CDR1 MNHEY and CDR2 SMNVEV (reference sequence). The V gene end was trimmed by 6 bases and the J gene end by 1 base; junction bases not matched to a gene: 4. The CDR3 contains 16 residues. The CDR3 loop is CASRLGLAGGQETQYF. The DNA for the CDR3 is TGTGCCAGCAGGCTTGGACTAGCGGGAGGCCAAGAGACCCAGTACTTC.

The gene calls are TRBV19 and TRBJ2-1; D is ambiguous. The CDR3 length is 14 residues. The V gene's germline CDR1 is LNHDA and CDR2 SQIVND (reference sequence). Deletions cut 5 bases from V and 5 bases from J, with 13 bases between. The CDR3 DNA follows: TGTGCCAGTAGTTGGTCTATTGCAAACAATGAGCAGTTCTTC. It specifies CASSWSIANNEQFF.

The V gene is TRBV9, the J gene TRBJ2-1; 7 nucleotides line up with TRBD1. The trim removed 0 bases at V and 3 bases at J, leaving 9 bases unmatched. The CDR3 contains 17 residues. Germline V gene data show CDR1 as SGDLS and CDR2 as YYNGEE. The CDR3, as DNA: TGTGCCAGCAGCGTAGAAGTTGGGGACAGACGCTACAATGAGCAGTTCTTC. It codes for CASSVEVGDRRYNEQFF.